Listed below are T cell receptor beta chains from one sample, sequenced in a study of T cell changes during pregnancy in multiple sclerosis. Clones were sequenced by immunoSEQ multiplex PCR, and TCRdb holds only the in-frame ones, with some missing. The sample lists under 60,000 clones; approximately 93% were seen once. The material was CD4+ T cells from peripheral blood mononuclear cells, obtained in the third trimester of pregnancy. These receptors originate from a female donor with multiple sclerosis, enrolled in a pregnancy study. CDR3s include the opening cysteine and the closing phenylalanine or tryptophan. The D gene is left open where the match is weak. Part of the rows lack a size; the others show once, few, many or a class for expanded clones.

J: TRBJ1-1
V: TRBV28
D: TRBD1
size: -
CDR3: CASRTGGLGTEAFF
DNA: TGTGCCAGCAGGACAGGGGGCTTAGGCACTGAAGCTTTCTTT

J: TRBJ2-2
V: TRBV5-8
D: TRBD1
size: -
CDR3: CASSLGGQGPGELFF
DNA: TGTGCCAGCAGCTTGGGAGGACAGGGTCCCGGGGAGCTGTTTTTT

J: TRBJ1-3
V: TRBV7-2
D: -
size: -
CDR3: CASSQADRRPSGNTIYF
DNA: TGTGCCAGCAGCCAGGCGGACAGACGCCCCTCTGGAAACACCATATATTTT

J: TRBJ1-1
V: TRBV29-1
D: TRBD1
size: -
CDR3: CSADRGLTEAFF
DNA: TGCAGCGCGGACAGGGGGCTCACTGAAGCTTTCTTT

J: TRBJ1-2
V: TRBV2
D: -
size: -
CDR3: CASSLFGVNYGYTF
DNA: TGTGCCAGCAGTTTGTTCGGGGTTAACTATGGCTACACCTTC

J: TRBJ1-5
V: TRBV2
D: TRBD1
size: -
CDR3: CASSDWTGGQPQHF
DNA: TGTGCCAGCAGTGACTGGACAGGGGGTCAGCCCCAGCATTTT

J: TRBJ2-7
V: TRBV19
D: TRBD1
size: -
CDR3: CASRDRGSYEQYF
DNA: TGTGCCAGCCGGGACAGGGGCTCCTACGAGCAGTACTTC

J: TRBJ2-5
V: TRBV7-3
D: TRBD2
size: -
CDR3: CASSPTGTRFKETQYF
DNA: TGTGCCAGCAGCCCAACCGGGACTAGGTTTAAAGAGACCCAGTACTTC

J: TRBJ2-5
V: TRBV11-3
D: -
size: -
CDR3: CASNSRGPQETQYF
DNA: TGTGCCAGCAACTCCCGGGGTCCCCAAGAGACCCAGTACTTC

J: TRBJ2-7
V: TRBV11-3
D: TRBD1
size: -
CDR3: CASSATGSEQYF
DNA: TGTGCCAGCAGCGCGACAGGGAGCGAGCAGTACTTC

J: TRBJ2-1
V: TRBV29-1
D: TRBD2
size: -
CDR3: CSGGTSGSSYNEQFF
DNA: TGCAGCGGGGGGACTAGCGGGAGCTCCTACAATGAGCAGTTCTTC

J: TRBJ2-5
V: TRBV7-9
D: -
size: -
CDR3: CASSLTPGGETQYF
DNA: TGTGCCAGCAGCCTCACCCCCGGGGGAGAGACCCAGTACTTC

J: TRBJ2-1
V: TRBV9
D: TRBD2
size: -
CDR3: CASSAGLAGAPYNEQFF
DNA: TGTGCCAGCAGCGCGGGACTAGCGGGAGCCCCGTACAATGAGCAGTTCTTC

J: TRBJ2-1
V: TRBV9
D: TRBD2
size: -
CDR3: CASSAHISGKYNEQFF
DNA: TGTGCCAGCAGCGCTCATATTAGCGGGAAGTACAATGAGCAGTTCTTC

J: TRBJ2-5
V: TRBV5-6
D: -
size: -
CDR3: CASSSWTTPYQETQYF
DNA: TGTGCCAGCAGCTCATGGACAACTCCATACCAAGAGACCCAGTACTTC

J: TRBJ2-7
V: TRBV5-1
D: TRBD2
size: -
CDR3: CASSTVSGRSYEQYF
DNA: TGCGCCAGCAGCACGGTTAGCGGGCGTTCCTACGAGCAGTACTTC

J: TRBJ2-7
V: TRBV9
D: TRBD2
size: -
CDR3: CASSVGGLAGVHTYEQYF
DNA: TGTGCCAGCAGCGTAGGCGGACTAGCGGGAGTTCATACCTACGAGCAGTACTTC

J: TRBJ1-1
V: TRBV7-2
D: TRBD1
size: -
CDR3: CASSFYSGQGGTEAFF
DNA: TGTGCCAGCAGCTTTTACTCTGGACAGGGGGGCACTGAAGCTTTCTTT

J: TRBJ2-7
V: TRBV6-6
D: -
size: -
CDR3: CASSYYQAYEQYF
DNA: TGTGCCAGCAGTTATTATCAGGCCTACGAGCAGTACTTC

J: TRBJ2-7
V: TRBV13
D: -
size: few
CDR3: CASSLSWGHEQYF
DNA: TGTGCCAGCAGTTTGAGTTGGGGGCACGAGCAGTACTTC

J: TRBJ1-2
V: TRBV7-8
D: -
size: -
CDR3: CASSLGRQGYGYTF
DNA: TGTGCCAGCAGCTTAGGGCGGCAGGGGTATGGCTACACCTTC

J: TRBJ1-3
V: TRBV7-9
D: TRBD1
size: few
CDR3: CASPGDRFPSGNTIYF
DNA: TGTGCCAGTCCGGGGGACAGGTTCCCCTCTGGAAACACCATATATTTT

J: TRBJ2-4
V: TRBV7-9
D: -
size: -
CDR3: CASSLGGGGGIQYF
DNA: TGTGCCAGCAGCTTAGGGGGCGGGGGCGGCATTCAGTACTTC

J: TRBJ1-1
V: TRBV7-3
D: -
size: -
CDR3: CASSFDISNTEAFF
DNA: TGTGCCAGCAGCTTCGATATTAGTAACACTGAAGCTTTCTTT

J: TRBJ1-2
V: TRBV7-9
D: TRBD1
size: -
CDR3: CASSQDRGDGYTF
DNA: TGTGCCAGCAGCCAGGACAGGGGAGATGGCTACACCTTC

J: TRBJ1-1
V: TRBV7-8
D: -
size: -
CDR3: CASSLYSGNTEAFF
DNA: TGTGCCAGCAGCCTATACAGTGGGAACACTGAAGCTTTCTTT

J: TRBJ1-1
V: TRBV5-1
D: TRBD1
size: -
CDR3: CASSLKSGSGTGRLVTEAFF
DNA: TGCGCCAGCAGCTTAAAATCTGGATCCGGGACAGGGAGGTTGGTCACTGAAGCTTTCTTT

J: TRBJ2-2
V: TRBV11-2
D: TRBD2
size: -
CDR3: CASSLGLAPGELFF
DNA: TGTGCCAGCAGCTTAGGACTAGCTCCCGGGGAGCTGTTTTTT